The following is a TCR beta chain sequence with its context. The antigen is unknown. The data stem from a study of shared clonotypes between healthy human individuals. Study overall: The donor group consisted of a couple of women and three men, aged 18 to 49. For every donor, three CD4 naive, three CD4 memory, two CD8 naive and one CD8 memory plates were used.

Selected positively for CCR7 and CD45RO-negative, naive CD8 cells excluded terminally differentiated effector memory CD45RA+ cells. Study results and limitations: Relative to their counterparts shared across all four donors, non-shared clonotypes exhibited diminished generation probabilities.

Using immunoSEQ multiplex PCR, the repertoire was profiled, and TCRdb retains in-frame clones only, with some absent. The sample has about 2.2 million clones; around 93% are singletons. Trimming removed 8 bases at V and 3 bases at J, with 11 bases between. CDR3 length: 12 amino acids. Germline V gene sequence: CDR1 MNHEY, CDR2 SMNVEV (reference sequence). The chain joins TRBV27 to TRBJ2-7; D not certain. Sequencing input: naive CD8+ T cells from PBMCs. The receptor comes from a man between 18 and 29 years old in good health. Some clones in this sample may be carry-over from other donors' samples. In nucleotides, the CDR3 is TGTGCCAGCCACCGTGGGGACTACGAGCAGTACTTC. This sequence encodes CASHRGDYEQYF.